A single sample gave rise to the 30 T cell receptor beta chains below, sequenced in a study of cytomegalovirus exposure and HLA in healthy donors. The primer mix had 60 Vbeta and 13 Jbeta primers. Sequencing used immunoSEQ multiplex PCR; TCRdb keeps in-frame clones, though not all of them. The table shows under 200,000 clones, with 60% to 80% occurring only once. The sample taken for sequencing was PBMCs. The receptors were sampled from a female donor in good health and CMV-seronegative.

The V call is TRBV6-5, the J call TRBJ2-7; 7 bases are shared with TRBD1. This CDR3 comprises 14 residues. With V trimmed by 6 bases and J by 0 bases, 5 bases remained unmatched. Germline V gives CDR1 MNHEY, CDR2 SVGAGI. CDR3 bases: TGTGCCAGCAGCCCCGACAGGGCCTCCTACGAGCAGTACTTC. It specifies CASSPDRASYEQYF.

The rearrangement links TRBV7-9 to TRBJ2-2, with D hard to call. There are 14 residues in the CDR3. Germline values: CDR1 SEHNR, CDR2 FQNEAQ (reference sequence). Trimming pared 8 bases from V and 1 base from J, leaving 11 bases between. The CDR3 DNA is TGTGCCAGCTGGTGGAGAGGGAACACCGGGGAGCTGTTTTTT. Its protein product is CASWWRGNTGELFF.

The chain uses TRBV11-2 and TRBJ1-1; possibly TRBD1 for D (6 bases). CDR3 length equals 12 residues. V was pared by 5 bases and J by 7 bases, with 11 bases between. From germline, CDR1 is SGHAT and CDR2 FQNNGV. The CDR3 coding sequence is TGTGCCAGCAGCGGGCGGACAGTTGAAGCTTTCTTT. This sequence encodes CASSGRTVEAFF.

The chain has TRBV18 and TRBJ2-5; the D gene is possibly TRBD1 (6 bases). In germline, CDR1 is KGHSH, CDR2 LQKENI. V lost 1 base and J lost 0, with 15 bases in between. The CDR3 runs 17 residues. CDR3 loop: CASSPRGQIGNQETQYF. The CDR3 coding sequence is TGTGCCAGCTCACCACGTGGACAGATTGGAAACCAAGAGACCCAGTACTTC.

This clone was seen more than once but under ten times. The chain recombines TRBV11-2 with TRBJ2-5, with D possibly being TRBD2 (6 bases). Trimming cost V 4 bases and J 1 base, with 10 bases left between them. The germline gives CDR1 SGHAT, CDR2 FQNNGV. The CDR3 is 14 residues long. The CDR3 spells CASSYGGLQETQYF. CDR3 nucleotide sequence: TGTGCCAGCAGCTATGGGGGACTCCAAGAGACCCAGTACTTC. The whole variable domain, remainder taken from reference TRBV11-2 and TRBJ2-5, is EAGVAQSPRYKIIEKRQSVAFWCNPISGHATLYWYQQILGQGPKLLIQFQNNGVVDDSQLPKDRFSAERLKGVDSTLKIQPAKLEDSAVYLCASSYGGLQETQYFGPGTRLLVL.

The rearrangement uses TRBV10-1 and TRBJ1-6; D gene uncertain. The CDR3 sequence is 15 residues long. Trimming removed 3 bases from V and 0 bases from J, with 6 bases in between. Germline V gene sequence: CDR1 WNHNN, CDR2 SYGVQD (reference sequence). Here the CDR3 reads CASSDGSSYNSPLHF. The CDR3 nucleotides are TGCGCCAGCAGTGATGGTAGCTCCTATAATTCACCCCTCCACTTT.

The chain recombines TRBV18 with TRBJ1-1; TRBD1 is a possible D gene (5 bases). This CDR3 has 17 amino acids. Deletions cut 0 bases from V and 0 bases from J, with 14 bases between. Germline CDR1 and CDR2: KGHSH and LQKENI. The CDR3 is CASSPPAQGSMNTEAFF. The CDR3, as DNA: TGTGCCAGCTCACCACCTGCTCAGGGATCTATGAACACTGAAGCTTTCTTT.

The chain is built from TRBV15 and TRBJ1-5, with 7 bases that match TRBD1. J lost 1 base, V lost 8 bases, and 5 bases had no gene match. Germline-derived CDR1 and CDR2 are LNHNV and YYDKDF (reference sequence). The CDR3 runs to 14 residues. The CDR3 DNA follows: TGTGCCACCCGCAAACAGGGGAGCAATCAGCCCCAGCATTTT. This encodes CATRKQGSNQPQHF.

With regard to this clone: Germline and junction disagree at one end, which may indicate a read error. The gene calls are TRBV29-1 and TRBJ2-3, with 10 bases that match TRBD1. This CDR3 has 15 amino acids. The germline CDR1 and CDR2 sequences are SQVTM and ANQGSEA. CDR3 protein: CSVDSLGQGPDAQYF. The CDR3 nucleotides read TGCAGCGTTGATTCTTTGGGACAGGGGCCAGATGCGCAGTATTTT.

This clone was observed a handful of times. The chain couples TRBV5-4 to TRBJ2-7; a weak D match, TRBD2 (6 bases). CDR3 length: 15 residues. Germline lookup yields CDR1 SGHNT and CDR2 YYREEE (reference sequence). The V end lost 3 bases, the J end lost 0 bases, and 13 bases lay between the germline ends. CDR3 protein: CASSWGGPSSYEQYF. CDR3 nucleotide sequence: TGTGCCAGCAGCTGGGGAGGACCGAGCTCCTACGAGCAGTACTTC.

This clone was found a few times. This chain links TRBV5-1 with TRBJ2-4, with D tentatively TRBD1 (6 bases). The CDR3 spans 14 residues. V lost 3 bases to trimming and J lost 3 bases, with 10 bases between them. In germline, CDR1 is SGHRS, CDR2 YFSETQ. CDR3 sequence (DNA): TGCGCCAGCAGCTCCGTGGACAGCAAAAACATTCAGTACTTC. Its translation: CASSSVDSKNIQYF.

This clone appeared a single time. This chain joins TRBV7-9 and TRBJ1-2; D might be TRBD1 (6 bases). V was pared by 4 bases and J by 4 bases, with 25 bases between. The CDR3 is made up of 18 amino acids. Germline values: CDR1 SEHNR, CDR2 FQNEAQ (reference sequence). The CDR3 coding sequence is TGTGCCAGCAGCTCGCCGACTGGACGCCCGGGACACGTCTATGGCTACACCTTC. Its protein product is CASSSPTGRPGHVYGYTF.

The chain recombines TRBV7-7 with TRBJ2-5; D is possibly TRBD2 (5 bases). From germline, CDR1 is SSHAT and CDR2 FNYEAQ (reference sequence). The CDR3 has 14 amino acids. Here the CDR3 DNA reads TGTGCTACACATAGAGGGCCCAGTGGGGAGACCCAGTACTTC. Its translation is CATHRGPSGETQYF.

The chain uses TRBV5-1 and TRBJ2-2; 8 bases match TRBD2. V gave up 0 bases and J gave up 5 bases; unmatched junction bases: 3. This CDR3 is built from 15 residues. CDR1 and CDR2 (germline): SGHRS, YFSETQ. The CDR3 sequence is CASSLAASGTGELFF. CDR3 DNA: TGCGCCAGCAGCTTGGCGGCTAGCGGGACCGGGGAGCTGTTTTTT. Full variable domain (missing parts from reference TRBV5-1 and TRBJ2-2): KAGVTQTPRYLIKTRGQQVTLSCSPISGHRSVSWYQQTPGQGLQFLFEYFSETQRNKGNFPGRFSGRQFSNSRSEMNVSTLELGDSALYLCASSLAASGTGELFFGEGSRLTVL.

This chain links TRBV5-1 with TRBJ2-2; 10 positions agree with TRBD2. Per germline, CDR1 SGHRS and CDR2 YFSETQ. Trimming cost V 0 bases and J 6 bases; bases outside gene matches: 8. The CDR3 covers 17 residues. In DNA form, the CDR3 reads TGCGCCAGCAGCTTGGTTCTAGCGGGAGATCAGGCCGGGGAGCTGTTTTTT. Amino acids: CASSLVLAGDQAGELFF.

This chain uses TRBV14 with TRBJ2-7; the D gene is possibly TRBD2 (6 bases). The CDR3 has 15 amino acids. In germline, CDR1 is SGHDN, CDR2 FVKESK. Trimming left V 0 bases short and J 5 bases short, with 14 bases between. The CDR3 region is CASSQDGVGGDEQYF. DNA of the CDR3: TGTGCCAGCAGCCAAGACGGGGTAGGCGGGGACGAGCAGTACTTC.

The V gene is TRBV11-2, the J gene TRBJ2-5, with 14 bases identical to TRBD2. The germline V gene encodes CDR1 SGHAT and CDR2 FQNNGV. CDR3 length equals 18 residues. With 1 base clipped from V and 2 bases from J, the junction kept 6 bases outside the gene matches. The CDR3 region is CASSLGGTSGGEQETQYF. The CDR3 coding sequence is TGTGCCAGCAGCTTAGGAGGGACTAGCGGGGGAGAGCAAGAGACCCAGTACTTC. The full variable domain, completed using reference TRBV11-2 and TRBJ2-5, is EAGVAQSPRYKIIEKRQSVAFWCNPISGHATLYWYQQILGQGPKLLIQFQNNGVVDDSQLPKDRFSAERLKGVDSTLKIQPAKLEDSAVYLCASSLGGTSGGEQETQYFGPGTRLLVL.

The V call is TRBV6-5, the J call TRBJ2-7, with D possibly being TRBD1 (6 bases). Per germline, CDR1 MNHEY and CDR2 SVGAGI. The CDR3 covers 15 residues. V was pared by 5 bases and J by 0 bases, with 14 bases between. CDR3 protein: CASSTAWDTSYEQYF. DNA for the CDR3: TGTGCCAGCAGTACGGCCTGGGACACCTCCTACGAGCAGTACTTC.

This clone showed up just a few times. The J gene is TRBJ2-6, the V gene TRBV7-3; TRBD2 aligns across 8 bases. The J segment lost 1 base and the V segment lost 3 bases, leaving 5 bases of the junction unmatched. Germline-derived CDR1 and CDR2 are SGHTA and FQGTGA. The CDR3 is 17 amino acids. Written as DNA, the CDR3 is TGTGCCAGCAGCTTTACTGCGGGGGGATCTGGGGCCAACGTCCTGACTTTC. It specifies CASSFTAGGSGANVLTF.

The chain carries TRBV21-1 and TRBJ2-7; TRBD2, the table's D call, was not compared with the DNA. TRBV21-1 is tagged as a pseudogene. The CDR3 is made up of 15 amino acids. CDR3 protein: CASSKLGEDRREQYF. The CDR3 DNA reads TGTGCCAGCAGCAAGCTGGGGGAGGACCGGAGGGAGCAGTACTTC.

The V and J genes are TRBV7-2 and TRBJ2-5; tentatively, D is TRBD2 (6 bases). This CDR3 comprises 15 residues. Trimming removed 4 bases from V and 5 bases from J, with 17 bases in between. Germline V CDR1 and CDR2: SGHTA, FQGNSA. In DNA, the CDR3 is TGTGCCAGCAGCTCGAAGGCGGGGCGGTATGAGACCCAGTACTTC. Residues: CASSSKAGRYETQYF.

The chain is built from TRBV7-2 and TRBJ1-1; no clear D. This CDR3 comprises 15 residues. Germline V lookup: CDR1 SGHTA, CDR2 FQGNSA. The V end was cut by 2 bases, the J end by 1 base, with 11 bases between. The CDR3 protein is CASSLSLAGNTEAFF. The CDR3 bases are TGTGCCAGCAGCTTATCCCTCGCAGGGAACACTGAAGCTTTCTTT.

The chain uses TRBV7-3 and TRBJ1-6; D unresolved. V lost 2 bases and J 7 bases, leaving 12 bases between the germline ends. Germline V gene data show CDR1 as SGHTA and CDR2 as FQGTGA. CDR3 length: 15 amino acids. The CDR3 region has the DNA TGTGCCAGCAGCTTATCGTACACCCGAAATTCACCCCTCCACTTT. It is translated as CASSLSYTRNSPLHF.

This rearrangement joins TRBV15 to TRBJ1-4; no clear D. V was trimmed by 1 base and J by 8 bases, leaving 17 bases between them. CDR1 and CDR2 from the germline V gene are LNHNV and YYDKDF (reference sequence). This CDR3 is built from 16 residues. CDR3 protein: CATSRAIVSNEEKLFF. CDR3 in DNA: TGTGCCACCAGCAGAGCCATCGTTAGTAATGAAGAAAAACTGTTTTTT.

The CDR3: CASSGGGADSYEQYF. Written as DNA, the CDR3 is TGTGCCAGCAGTGGCGGTGGGGCGGACTCCTACGAGCAGTACTTC. The chain couples TRBV28 to TRBJ2-7; perhaps TRBD1 as D (5 bases). The CDR3 spans 15 residues. Trimming shortened V by 5 bases and J by 0 bases, and 14 bases separated the two germline ends. Germline lookup yields CDR1 MDHEN and CDR2 SYDVKM.

The sample holds one count of this clone. This chain joins TRBV5-1 and TRBJ2-7; 11 nucleotides align to TRBD2. From germline, CDR1 is SGHRS and CDR2 YFSETQ. There are 17 residues in the CDR3. V was clipped by 1 base and J by 2 bases; unmatched bases: 8. The CDR3, as DNA: TGCGCCAGCAGCTTGTGGCCCACTAGCGGGAGCCCCTACGAGCAGTACTTC. The encoded protein is CASSLWPTSGSPYEQYF.

V is TRBV19 and J is TRBJ2-7, with 11 bases that match TRBD2. There are 15 residues in the CDR3. CDR1 and CDR2 from the germline V gene are LNHDA and SQIVND (reference sequence). V shed 4 bases and J 3 bases; nucleotides not matched to a gene: 5. CDR3 in amino acids: CASSTPTSGSYEQYF. CDR3 nucleotides: TGTGCCAGTAGTACCCCCACTAGCGGGAGCTACGAGCAGTACTTC.

The chain has TRBV27 and TRBJ2-3; 7 bases line up with TRBD2. Germline CDR1 is MNHEY and CDR2 is SMNVEV (reference sequence). The J segment lost 4 bases and the V segment lost 5 bases, leaving 9 bases of the junction unmatched. This CDR3 contains 15 residues. DNA of the CDR3: TGTGCCAGCAGTGCGCTGGGACTAAAGGCAGATACGCAGTATTTT. The encoded protein is CASSALGLKADTQYF.

This clone was recorded a few times. The sample carries other DNA sequences with the same CDR3. The genes are TRBV5-4 and TRBJ1-1; the match to TRBD1 covers 8 bases. Germline V lookup: CDR1 SGHNT, CDR2 YYREEE (reference sequence). The V segment lost 4 bases and the J segment 1 base; nucleotides outside the gene matches: 6. This CDR3 has 15 residues. The CDR3 loop is CASSLGTGRNTEAFF. The CDR3 DNA sequence: TGTGCCAGCAGCCTAGGGACAGGCAGGAACACTGAAGCTTTCTTT.

This clone was counted a few times. The chain joins TRBV19 to TRBJ2-1; 16 bases are shared with TRBD2. CDR1 LNHDA and CDR2 SQIVND come from the germline V gene (reference sequence). Trimming took 5 bases from V and 8 from J; bases not matched to a gene: 9. This CDR3 is 17 amino acids long. CDR3 sequence (DNA): TGTGCCAGTAGTCCCGGGACTAGCGGGGGGGCTCGCGATGAGCAGTTCTTC. Amino acid sequence: CASSPGTSGGARDEQFF. Full variable domain (missing parts from reference TRBV19 and TRBJ2-1): DGGITQSPKYLFRKEGQNVTLSCEQNLNHDAMYWYRQDPGQGLRLIYYSQIVNDFQKGDIAEGYSVSREKKESFPLTVTSAQKNPTAFYLCASSPGTSGGARDEQFFGPGTRLTVL.